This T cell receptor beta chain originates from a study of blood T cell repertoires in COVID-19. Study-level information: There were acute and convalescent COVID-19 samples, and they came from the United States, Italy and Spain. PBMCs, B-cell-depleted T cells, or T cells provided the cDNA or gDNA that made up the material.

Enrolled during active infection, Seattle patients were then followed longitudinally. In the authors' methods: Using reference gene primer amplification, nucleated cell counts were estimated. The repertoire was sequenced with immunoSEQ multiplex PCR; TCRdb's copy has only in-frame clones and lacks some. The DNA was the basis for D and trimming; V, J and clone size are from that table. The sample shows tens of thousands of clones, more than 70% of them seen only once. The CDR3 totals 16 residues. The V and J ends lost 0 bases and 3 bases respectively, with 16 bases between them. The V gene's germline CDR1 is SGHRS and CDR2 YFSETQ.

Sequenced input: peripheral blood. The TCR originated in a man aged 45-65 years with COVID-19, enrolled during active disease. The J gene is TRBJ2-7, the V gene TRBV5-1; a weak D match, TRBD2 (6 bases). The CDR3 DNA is TGCGCCAGCAGCTTGGAAGGTAGGGCGGGGATCTACGAGCAGTACTTC. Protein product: CASSLEGRAGIYEQYF.